This T cell receptor beta chain derives from a study of OX40 agonist ivuxolimab in advanced cancers. Across the whole study: Every patient in dose escalation had hepatocellular carcinoma, melanoma, renal cell or head and neck cancer. Males comprised 82.7% of the group, whose mean age was about 60 years (range roughly 20 to 85).

On this clone itself: The antigen is unknown.

Libraries were prepared by immunoSEQ multiplex PCR; TCRdb keeps only in-frame clonotypes and omits some of them. Among around 47,000 clones listed, roughly nine tenths were seen once. V gave up 6 bases and J gave up 4 bases, with 22 bases separating them. CDR1 and CDR2 (germline): SNHLY, FYNNEI. This CDR3 is built from 17 residues. Study results and caveats: Mean expanded clone counts were higher in CD8+ than CD4+ T cells. Among the lowest peripheral clonal expansion occurred in 0.1-3.0 mg/kg partial responders.

This specimen was CD4+ or CD8+ T cells sorted from blood, taken in a trial of the OX40 agonist ivuxolimab. This receptor was taken from an adult with an advanced solid tumor such as melanoma, head and neck, liver or kidney cancer. This chain joins TRBV2 and TRBJ1-5; weak D call: TRBD1 (6 bases). The CDR3 nucleotides are TGTGCCAGCAGGGATACCGGGACAAGAGGGGGGAATCAGCCCCAGCATTTT. It translates to CASRDTGTRGGNQPQHF.